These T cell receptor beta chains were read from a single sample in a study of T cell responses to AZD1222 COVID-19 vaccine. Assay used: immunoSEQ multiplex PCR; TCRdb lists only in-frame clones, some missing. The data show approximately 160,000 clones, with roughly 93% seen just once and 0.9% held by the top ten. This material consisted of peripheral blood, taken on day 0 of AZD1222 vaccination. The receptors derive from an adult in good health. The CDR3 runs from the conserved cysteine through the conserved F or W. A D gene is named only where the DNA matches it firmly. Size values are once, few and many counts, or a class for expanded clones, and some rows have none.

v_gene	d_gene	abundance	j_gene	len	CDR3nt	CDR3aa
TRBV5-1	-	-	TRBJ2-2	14	TGCGCCAGCAGCACCGGATTGAACACCGGGGAGCTGTTTTTT	CASSTGLNTGELFF
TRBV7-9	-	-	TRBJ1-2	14	TGTGCCAGCAGCTTAAGGGATATCTCACACGGCTACACCTTC	CASSLRDISHGYTF
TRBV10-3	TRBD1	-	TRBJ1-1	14	TGTGCCATCAGGGGGGACAGGGTGAACACTGAAGCTTTCTTT	CAIRGDRVNTEAFF
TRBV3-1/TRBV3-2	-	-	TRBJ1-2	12	TGTGCCAGCAGCCAAGGTCCGGCAGGCTACACCTTC	CASSQGPAGYTF
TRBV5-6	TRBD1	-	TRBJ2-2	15	TGTGCCAGCAGAGGATCGGGACAGGGGACCGGGGAGCTGTTTTTT	CASRGSGQGTGELFF
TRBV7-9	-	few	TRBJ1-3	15	TGTGCCAGCAGCTTACTTCATCACTCTGGAAACACCATATATTTT	CASSLLHHSGNTIYF
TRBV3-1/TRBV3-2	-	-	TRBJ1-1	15	TGTGCCAGCAGTCCCCTTTCGACAGAGGGGGCTGAAGCTTTCTTT	CASSPLSTEGAEAFF
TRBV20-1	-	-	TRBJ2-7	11	TGCAGTGCTAGAGAATCCTACGAGCAGTACTTC	CSARESYEQYF
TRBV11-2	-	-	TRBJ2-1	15	TGTGCCAGCAGCGACGGTGCGCGCGTCTACAATGAGCAGTTCTTC	CASSDGARVYNEQFF
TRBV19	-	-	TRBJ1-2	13	TGTGCCAGTAGTCCTGAGTGGGGGAGGGGCTACACCTTC	CASSPEWGRGYTF
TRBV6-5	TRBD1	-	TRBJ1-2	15	TGTGCCAGCACGATCCGGGACAGGGATCTCTATGGCTACACCTTC	CASTIRDRDLYGYTF
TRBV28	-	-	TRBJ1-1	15	TGTGCCAGCAGTTTGGGCCACAGCCTTTCCACTGAAGCTTTCTTT	CASSLGHSLSTEAFF
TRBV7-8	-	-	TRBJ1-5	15	TGTGCCAGCAGCCCTCGGGAACACCCCAAGGAGCCCCAGCATTTT	CASSPREHPKEPQHF
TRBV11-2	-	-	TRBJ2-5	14	TGTGCCAGCAGCTTATCCCACAGGGTAGAGACCCAGTACTTC	CASSLSHRVETQYF
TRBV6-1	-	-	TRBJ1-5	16	TGTGCCAGCAGTGAAGCGCTGTCCAGGGAGGGTCAGCCCCAGCATTTT	CASSEALSREGQPQHF
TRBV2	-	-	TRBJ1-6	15	TGTGCCAGCACGATAGGGGAGGCCTATAATTCACCCCTCCACTTT	CASTIGEAYNSPLHF
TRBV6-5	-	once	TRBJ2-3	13	TGTGCCAGCATAGGCACTAGCACAGATACGCAGTATTTT	CASIGTSTDTQYF
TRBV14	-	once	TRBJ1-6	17	TGTGCCAGCAGCCAAGTGGGGGGTTCGTCCTATAATTCACCCCTCCACTTT	CASSQVGGSSYNSPLHF
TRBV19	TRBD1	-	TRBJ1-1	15	TGTGCCACCACCGGGACAGGCCAATTGAACACTGAAGCTTTCTTT	CATTGTGQLNTEAFF
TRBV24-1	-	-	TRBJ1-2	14	TGTGCCACCAGTGATCGACGAGGGGACCGAGGCTACACCTTC	CATSDRRGDRGYTF
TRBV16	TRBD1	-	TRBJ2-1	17	TGTGCCAGCAGCCTAACCCTGAGCCGGACAGGGGGCATTGAGCAGTTCTTC	CASSLTLSRTGGIEQFF
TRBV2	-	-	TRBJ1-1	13	TGTGCCAGCAGCCTCCTGTCGAACACTGAAGCTTTCTTT	CASSLLSNTEAFF
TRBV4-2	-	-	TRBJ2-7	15	TGTGCCAGCAGCCACCGAACGGAAGGGGCCTACGAGCAGTACTTC	CASSHRTEGAYEQYF
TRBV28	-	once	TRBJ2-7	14	TGTGCCAGCAGCCCCCCAGCGGCGTACTACGAGCAGTACTTC	CASSPPAAYYEQYF
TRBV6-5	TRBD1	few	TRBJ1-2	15	TGTGCCAGCAGTTACGAAGGGACAGGGGAGTCGAGCTACACCTTC	CASSYEGTGESSYTF
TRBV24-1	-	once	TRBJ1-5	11	TGTGCCACCAGTGATGGGGCTTCCCAGCATTTT	CATSDGASQHF
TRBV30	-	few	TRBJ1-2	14	TGTGCCTGGAGTCCCCCGGGGACCTCTCCGGGCTACACCTTC	CAWSPPGTSPGYTF
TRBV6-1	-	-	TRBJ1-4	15	TGTGCCAGCAGTGACAGGGAGAGAGCTGAGGAAAAACTGTTTTTT	CASSDRERAEEKLFF
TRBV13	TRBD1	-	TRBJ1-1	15	TGTGCCAGCAGCTTCCGGGACAGGGGGAACACTGAAGCTTTCTTT	CASSFRDRGNTEAFF
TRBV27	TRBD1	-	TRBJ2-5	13	TGTGCCAGCAGAGAGGGGGCGTGGGAGACCCAGTACTTC	CASREGAWETQYF
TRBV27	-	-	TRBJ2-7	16	TGTGCCAGCAGCCCCTCCTACTACCCCCTTAGTTACGAGCAGTACTTC	CASSPSYYPLSYEQYF
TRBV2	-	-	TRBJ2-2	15	TGTGCCAGCAGTAGGGCTAGGACAGACCTCGGGGAGCTGTTTTTT	CASSRARTDLGELFF
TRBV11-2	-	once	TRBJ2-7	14	TGTGCCAGCAGCTTAGATCCAGGGCCCTACGAGCAGTACTTC	CASSLDPGPYEQYF
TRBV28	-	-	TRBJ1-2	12	TGTGCCAGCAGTTTGGTAGCCTATGGCTACACCTTC	CASSLVAYGYTF
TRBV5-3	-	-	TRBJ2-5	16	TGTGCCAGAAGCTTGGCCTGGGTTATCGCCCAAGAGACCCAGTACTTC	CARSLAWVIAQETQYF
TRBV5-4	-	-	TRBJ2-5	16	TGTGCCAGCAGCTCGAAAAAGCACAGGGACCAAGAGACCCAGTACTTC	CASSSKKHRDQETQYF
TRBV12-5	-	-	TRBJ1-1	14	TGTGCTAGTGGTTTGGGAGGGTATTCCACTGAAGCTTTCTTT	CASGLGGYSTEAFF
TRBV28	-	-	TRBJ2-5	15	TGTGCCAGCAGAAATAGGAGGGGTAGTATAGAGACCCAGTACTTC	CASRNRRGSIETQYF
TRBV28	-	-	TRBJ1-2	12	TGTGCCAGCTTTTCCCCGGGCTATGGCTACACCTTC	CASFSPGYGYTF
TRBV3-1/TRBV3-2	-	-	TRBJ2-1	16	TGTGCCAGCAGCCAAGCTACCATAAGTAGGGACAATGAGCAGTTCTTC	CASSQATISRDNEQFF
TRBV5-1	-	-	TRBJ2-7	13	TGCGCCAGCAGCTGGCAGGGTGGCTACGAGCAGTACTTC	CASSWQGGYEQYF
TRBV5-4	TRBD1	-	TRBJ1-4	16	TGTGCCAGCAGCTGGGGGACCGGGACAGGTGGCGAAAAACTGTTTTTT	CASSWGTGTGGEKLFF
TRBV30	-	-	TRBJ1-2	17	TGTGCCTGGGGACCCTGGGGGGGCGGTGGTGCTAACTATGGCTACACCTTC	CAWGPWGGGGANYGYTF
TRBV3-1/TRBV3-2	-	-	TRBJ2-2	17	TGTGCCAGCAGCCAAGTTGGCGGCAGGATCTTGACCGGGGAGCTGTTTTTT	CASSQVGGRILTGELFF
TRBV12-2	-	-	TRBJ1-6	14	TGTGCAAGTCGCTTAGCGACTGTTAATTCACCCCTCCACTTT	CASRLATVNSPLHF